This T cell receptor (beta chain) was identified during a study of cytomegalovirus exposure and HLA in healthy donors. Study overall: A subsequent analysis stated that the 120 or so validation repertoires were run on the same platform as the approximately 700 first-cohort repertoires.

Study observations and caveats: According to the study, roughly 180 TCR beta chains were cytomegalovirus-associated.

Repertoires were generated with immunoSEQ multiplex PCR, while TCRdb's copy carries only in-frame clones and drops some. This sample yields 150,000 to 250,000 clones, of which about 81% are seen a single time; around 1.2% belongs to the top ten. V was trimmed by 2 bases and J by 4 bases, leaving 9 bases between them. CDR3 size: 13 residues. Germline loops: CDR1 SGHNT, CDR2 YYREEE (reference sequence). To note about this clone: Its matching antigen is unknown.

The clonotype originates from a woman aged 25 to 39 in good health and CMV-seronegative. What was sequenced was PBMCs. The chain links TRBV5-4 to TRBJ1-2; unclear D gene. The CDR3, as DNA: TGTGCCAGCAGCTTCAGGCAGAGCTATGGCTACACCTTC. This gives the protein CASSFRQSYGYTF.